This entry lists 23 T cell receptor beta chains sequenced from one sample in a study of cytomegalovirus exposure and HLA in healthy donors. Vbeta (60) and Jbeta (13) primers were used in the PCR. The table came from immunoSEQ multiplex PCR; TCRdb's copy has only in-frame clones and leaves some out. Of about 160,000 clones listed, 80% to 90% were seen once; the top ten hold 7%. The sample consisted of PBMCs. The receptors derive from a woman between 25 and 40 years old in good health and CMV-seropositive.

The rearrangement uses TRBV7-3 and TRBJ2-1, with TRBD2 identical over 7 bases. V trimming: 1 base; J trimming: 5 bases; junction bases outside the gene matches: 8. This CDR3 is built from 16 residues. Germline values: CDR1 SGHTA, CDR2 FQGTGA. The CDR3: CASSLIGGWGNNEQFF. In DNA form, the CDR3 reads TGTGCCAGCAGCTTAATCGGGGGGTGGGGAAACAATGAGCAGTTCTTC.

CDR3 nucleotide sequence: TGTGCCAGCAGCCTCCTGGGAAGGGGGACCTTCTCTGGGGCCAACGTCCTGACTTTC. This translates into CASSLLGRGTFSGANVLTF. This chain connects TRBV28 to TRBJ2-6, with TRBD1 as a possible D gene (6 bases). CDR1 is MDHEN, CDR2 SYDVKM, per germline. This CDR3 region has 19 residues. The germline V and J ends were trimmed by 6 bases and 0 bases, with 21 bases remaining between them.

This clone was recorded once. V gene TRBV7-3 combines with J gene TRBJ2-2; D gene uncertain. CDR3 length equals 14 residues. Trimming left V 3 bases short and J 1 base short, with 6 bases between. Per the germline V gene, CDR1 is SGHTA and CDR2 is FQGTGA. CDR3 loop: CASSLGRNTGELFF. For the CDR3, the DNA is TGTGCCAGCAGCTTGGGCAGGAACACCGGGGAGCTGTTTTTT.

The rearrangement uses TRBV11-2 and TRBJ2-7; 8 bases match TRBD1. The CDR3 is 13 amino acids. Germline V lookup: CDR1 SGHAT, CDR2 FQNNGV. V gave up 5 bases and J gave up 1 base; unmatched junction bases: 1. Here the CDR3 DNA reads TGTGCCAGCAGCCGGACAGGGTCCTACGAGCAGTACTTC. It translates to CASSRTGSYEQYF.

The V gene is TRBV7-9, the J gene TRBJ1-1; 9 nucleotides align to TRBD1. Per the germline V gene, CDR1 is SEHNR and CDR2 is FQNEAQ (reference sequence). The ends lost 5 bases at V and 1 base at J; junction bases unmatched: 2. This CDR3 is 14 amino acids long. The CDR3 is CASSMTGGNTEAFF. The DNA of the CDR3 is TGTGCCAGCAGCATGACAGGGGGGAACACTGAAGCTTTCTTT.

The chain combines TRBV2 with TRBJ1-6, with a weak D call TRBD1 (6 bases). This CDR3 is built from 15 residues. CDR1 SNHLY and CDR2 FYNNEI come from the germline V gene. V gave up 5 bases and J gave up 7 bases, with 15 bases separating them. The CDR3 protein is CASSKITTGNSPLHF. The CDR3 DNA is TGTGCCAGCAGTAAAATTACAACAGGGAATTCACCCCTCCACTTT.

The DNA for the CDR3 is TGTGCCTGGAGTGTGGCTGTTGAGCAGTACTTC. Translated: CAWSVAVEQYF. The chain employs TRBV30 and TRBJ2-7, with unresolved D. The CDR3 has 11 amino acids. Germline CDR1 is GTSNPN and CDR2 is SVGIG (reference sequence). V was trimmed by 0 bases and J by 7 bases, leaving 7 bases between them.

This clone was recorded a few times. The V and J genes are TRBV2 and TRBJ1-2; 8 bases are shared with TRBD1. The ends lost 2 bases at V and 4 bases at J; junction bases unmatched: 6. Germline CDR1 SNHLY, CDR2 FYNNEI. The CDR3 extends over 15 amino acids. The DNA of the CDR3 is TGTGCCAGCAGTGAAAACAGGGGGGCTCCCTATGGCTACACCTTC. As protein: CASSENRGAPYGYTF.

The chain couples TRBV28 to TRBJ1-3, with TRBD1 matching 7 bases. This CDR3 has 16 residues. Germline V gives CDR1 MDHEN, CDR2 SYDVKM. The ends lost 2 bases at V and 0 bases at J; junction bases unmatched: 4. The CDR3 DNA reads TGTGCCAGCAGTTTACGGGGACAGTACTCTGGAAACACCATATATTTT. This translates into CASSLRGQYSGNTIYF.

The rearrangement links TRBV6-1 to TRBJ1-6; 9 bases align to TRBD1. CDR3 size: 15 residues. Germline CDR1 MNHNS, CDR2 SASEGT. V was pared by 2 bases and J by 7 bases, with 3 bases of the junction left unmatched. CDR3: CASSEYRGQNSPLHF. CDR3 sequence (DNA): TGTGCCAGCAGTGAATACAGGGGGCAGAATTCACCCCTCCACTTT.

The V call is TRBV6-5, the J call TRBJ1-1; D uncertain. The CDR3 loop spans 15 amino acids. With 2 bases removed from V and 0 bases from J, the gap between germline ends came to 10 bases. Germline V gene lookup returns CDR1 MNHEY and CDR2 SVGAGI. DNA for the CDR3: TGTGCCAGCAGTTACGCGGATAACATGAACACTGAAGCTTTCTTT. Protein sequence: CASSYADNMNTEAFF.

This chain joins TRBV18 and TRBJ1-4; D is undetermined. The CDR3 is made up of 13 amino acids. Trimming removed 3 bases from V and 3 bases from J, with 5 bases in between. CDR1 is KGHSH and CDR2 is LQKENI in the germline V gene. The CDR3 here is CASSPASNEKLFF. CDR3 DNA sequence: TGTGCCAGCTCACCGGCTTCTAATGAAAAACTGTTTTTT.

The rearrangement links TRBV4-3 to TRBJ2-1; 12 bases fit TRBD2. The V gene's germline CDR1 is LGHNA and CDR2 YSLEER. The V segment lost 1 base and the J segment 4 bases; nucleotides outside the gene matches: 2. There are 16 residues in the CDR3. CDR3 region: CASSQGGLAGYNEQFF. The CDR3, as DNA: TGCGCCAGCAGCCAAGGAGGACTAGCGGGGTACAATGAGCAGTTCTTC.

The J gene is TRBJ2-7, the V gene TRBV4-3, with TRBD1 as a possible D gene (6 bases). Germline V gene lookup returns CDR1 LGHNA and CDR2 YSLEER. Trimming pared 0 bases from V and 6 bases from J, leaving 18 bases between. The CDR3 consists of 16 residues. The DNA for the CDR3 is TGCGCCAGCAGCCAAGATAGGGGGAAATGGGCAGGCGAGCAGTACTTC. This gives the protein CASSQDRGKWAGEQYF.

V gene TRBV7-2 combines with J gene TRBJ2-4, with TRBD1 matching over 9 bases. This CDR3 spans 16 amino acids. The junction had 13 bases not matched to a gene; V was cut back by 5 bases and J by 8 bases. CDR1 and CDR2 from the germline V gene are SGHTA and FQGNSA. CDR3 sequence reads: CASSRGDRAARDIQYF. CDR3 sequence (DNA): TGTGCCAGCAGCCGAGGGGACAGGGCGGCCAGGGACATTCAGTACTTC.

V usage is TRBV6-5 and J usage is TRBJ2-5; D is undetermined. Germline V gene lookup returns CDR1 MNHEY and CDR2 SVGAGI. Trimming removed 6 bases from V and 1 base from J, with 12 bases in between. The CDR3 is made up of 14 amino acids. This chain's CDR3 is CASSPAEVQETQYF. The CDR3 DNA sequence: TGTGCCAGCAGCCCCGCCGAGGTCCAAGAGACCCAGTACTTC.

This sequence joins TRBV29-1 and TRBJ1-1; 8 bases fit TRBD1. J lost 9 bases, V lost 5 bases, and 11 bases had no gene match. Germline V gene lookup returns CDR1 SQVTM and CDR2 ANQGSEA. CDR3 length: 13 residues. Here the CDR3 DNA reads TGCAGCGTTACAGGGGGAGCGAGTTTGAAAGCTTTCTTT. This encodes CSVTGGASLKAFF.

The rearrangement joins TRBV19 to TRBJ1-5; 7 nucleotides match TRBD1. The CDR3 extends over 15 amino acids. The germline gives CDR1 LNHDA, CDR2 SQIVND (reference sequence). V shed 1 base and J 6 bases; nucleotides not matched to a gene: 6. In nucleotides, the CDR3 is TGTGCCAGTAGTATAGGGGTGAGGGGGCTTCAGCCCCAGCATTTT. It specifies CASSIGVRGLQPQHF. Complete variable domain (other parts from reference TRBV19 and TRBJ1-5): DGGITQSPKYLFRKEGQNVTLSCEQNLNHDAMYWYRQDPGQGLRLIYYSQIVNDFQKGDIAEGYSVSREKKESFPLTVTSAQKNPTAFYLCASSIGVRGLQPQHFGDGTRLSIL.

This clone was found a few times. The chain links TRBV6-4 to TRBJ2-7, with TRBD1 matching 9 bases. The CDR3 spans 15 residues. The germline CDR1 and CDR2 sequences are MRHNA and SNTAGT. The J segment lost 6 bases and the V segment lost 2 bases, leaving 8 bases of the junction unmatched. In nucleotides, the CDR3 is TGTGCCAGCAGTGACAAAGGGACAGGGTCGGGCGAGCAGTACTTC. Residues: CASSDKGTGSGEQYF.

J is TRBJ2-7 and V is TRBV11-1; no firm D call. The CDR3 has 16 residues. Germline V lookup: CDR1 SGHAT, CDR2 FQDESV (reference sequence). V was pared by 5 bases and J by 4 bases, with 21 bases between. This chain's CDR3 is CASSPRANLAVYEQYF. CDR3 coding DNA: TGTGCCAGCAGCCCGAGAGCGAACCTGGCCGTATACGAGCAGTACTTC.

The genes are TRBV6-1 and TRBJ2-2; 10 positions match TRBD1. The junction had 2 bases not matched to a gene; V was cut back by 3 bases and J by 7 bases. The CDR3 totals 14 residues. From germline, CDR1 is MNHNS and CDR2 SASEGT. CDR3 bases: TGTGCCAGCAGTGAGGGACAGGGGCACGGGGAGCTGTTTTTT. Translating gives CASSEGQGHGELFF.

The chain employs TRBV11-2 and TRBJ2-7; 14 nucleotides match TRBD2. The CDR3 spans 17 residues. Trimming cost V 0 bases and J 3 bases; bases outside gene matches: 4. Per the germline V gene, CDR1 is SGHAT and CDR2 is FQNNGV. DNA of the CDR3: TGTGCCAGCAGCTTAGAAGGACTAGCGGGGGGCCTCTACGAGCAGTACTTC. Translation gives CASSLEGLAGGLYEQYF.

The chain couples TRBV28 to TRBJ1-6; D might be TRBD1 (5 bases). Germline CDR1 is MDHEN and CDR2 is SYDVKM. CDR3 length: 14 amino acids. V lost 8 bases and J 7 bases, leaving 15 bases between the germline ends. The CDR3 loop reads CASCRRVENSPLHF. The CDR3 DNA is TGTGCCAGCTGTCGCAGGGTGGAAAATTCACCCCTCCACTTT.